The 10 T cell receptor beta chains below all came from one sample that was sequenced in a study of T cell responses to AZD1222 COVID-19 vaccine. Some clones are missing from TCRdb's copy, which holds only in-frame ones; the method was immunoSEQ multiplex PCR. The repertoire includes 100,000 to 150,000 clones, about nine tenths of them detected once, and roughly 1.1% sits in the top ten. The sample consisted of peripheral blood, taken on day 0 of AZD1222 vaccination. These receptors all come from an adult in good health.

The chain couples TRBV27 to TRBJ1-1, with D possibly matching TRBD1 (5 bases). The CDR3 extends over 15 amino acids. V shed 0 bases and J shed 3 bases, with 11 bases lying between them. CDR1 and CDR2 (germline): MNHEY, SMNVEV (reference sequence). The CDR3 region is CASSLSEGAYTEAFF. As DNA, the CDR3 is TGTGCCAGCAGTTTATCAGAAGGGGCATACACTGAAGCTTTCTTT.

CDR3 region: CASSQDRDNQPQHF. The CDR3 coding sequence is TGTGCCAGCAGCCAAGACAGGGACAATCAGCCCCAGCATTTT. V and J are TRBV4-2 and TRBJ1-5; D possibly corresponds to TRBD1 (5 bases). The CDR3 covers 14 residues. Trimming took off 0 bases at V and 3 bases at J, with 6 bases between the two ends. Germline CDR1 is LGHNA and CDR2 is YNFKEQ.

This sequence joins TRBV11-2 and TRBJ1-3; D might be TRBD1 (5 bases). Germline loops: CDR1 SGHAT, CDR2 FQNNGV. The CDR3 spans 14 residues. V was trimmed by 1 base and J by 3 bases, leaving 7 bases between them. The CDR3: CASSLGGDGNTIYF. The CDR3 DNA sequence: TGTGCCAGCAGCTTAGGAGGGGATGGAAACACCATATATTTT.

Concerning this clone: The junction does not match germline at one end; this may be a read error. The V call is TRBV9, the J call TRBJ2-1; 10 nucleotides line up with TRBD1. The CDR3 is 12 amino acids. The germline V gene has CDR1 SGDLS and CDR2 YYNGEE. The CDR3, as DNA: TGTGCCAGCAGCGCGGCCGGGACAGGGGCCCTCTTC. It codes for CASSAAGTGALF.

The genes are TRBV2 and TRBJ1-5, with unresolved D. The CDR3 spans 15 residues. Trimming took 5 bases from V and 7 from J, leaving 18 bases between them. Germline CDR1 and CDR2: SNHLY and FYNNEI. Written as DNA, the CDR3 is TGTGCCAGCAGTCGGTGGGATCGTGGTAAGCAGCCCCAGCATTTT. Translating gives CASSRWDRGKQPQHF.

This chain uses TRBV10-3 with TRBJ1-1, with D uncertain. With 8 bases removed from V and 4 bases from J, the gap between germline ends came to 11 bases. This CDR3 has 12 amino acids. The germline V gene has CDR1 ENHRY and CDR2 SYGVKD. The CDR3 is CAIPPESTEAFF. As DNA, the CDR3 is TGTGCCATCCCACCTGAGAGCACTGAAGCTTTCTTT.

This clone was detected once. The chain links TRBV4-1 to TRBJ1-5, with D possibly TRBD1 on 5 matching bases. The germline V gene has CDR1 MGHRA and CDR2 YSYEKL. V shed 0 bases and J shed 7 bases, with 25 bases lying between them. There are 19 residues in the CDR3. The chain's CDR3 is CASSQDLSQDPGSQQPQHF. CDR3 nucleotides: TGCGCCAGCAGCCAAGACCTGTCACAGGACCCCGGTTCACAGCAGCCCCAGCATTTT.

The V and J genes are TRBV5-1 and TRBJ2-7, with D unclear. Trimming pared 0 bases from V and 3 bases from J, leaving 10 bases between. This CDR3 spans 14 amino acids. Per germline, CDR1 SGHRS and CDR2 YFSETQ. The CDR3 loop is CASSLDIDVYEQYF. The DNA of the CDR3 is TGCGCCAGCAGCTTGGATATCGACGTCTACGAGCAGTACTTC.

The chain is built from TRBV6-5 and TRBJ2-5; D is unclear. Trimming cost V 6 bases and J 7 bases, with 15 bases left between them. The CDR3 consists of 13 residues. In germline, CDR1 is MNHEY, CDR2 SVGAGI. Written as DNA, the CDR3 is TGTGCCAGCAGCCTCATAGAGACGGGGACCCAGTACTTC. Translating it yields CASSLIETGTQYF.

This clone was found once. The chain carries TRBV6-5 and TRBJ1-1; D ambiguous. Per germline, CDR1 MNHEY and CDR2 SVGAGI. The CDR3 loop spans 15 amino acids. Trimming left V 5 bases short and J 3 bases short, with 16 bases between. This chain's CDR3 is CASSIPRTGYTEAFF. CDR3 sequence (DNA): TGTGCCAGCAGTATACCCCGGACTGGCTACACTGAAGCTTTCTTT.